Listed here is a single TCR beta chain. This entry is derived from a study of T-cell reconstitution after alpha-beta-depleted transplantation in children. V gave up 9 bases and J gave up 0 bases, with 11 bases separating them. From germline, CDR1 is SGHRS and CDR2 YFSETQ. This CDR3 comprises 13 residues. Unique molecular identifiers were used in preparing the TCRbeta library. TCRdb ran MiXCR on the PCR reads and lists one entry per CDR3 protein. The data contain around 340,000 distinct CDR3 sequences, 13% of them seen just once; the ten biggest clones take up about 4%. The source of this sequence is a human donor who donated a stem cell graft to a child with Fanconi anemia. The chain joins TRBV5-1 to TRBJ2-3; no clear D gene. Material: PBMCs, obtained from the stem cell graft. The CDR3 spells CATAQTSTDTQYF. For the CDR3, the DNA is TGCGCCACAGCGCAGACTAGCACAGATACGCAGTATTTT.